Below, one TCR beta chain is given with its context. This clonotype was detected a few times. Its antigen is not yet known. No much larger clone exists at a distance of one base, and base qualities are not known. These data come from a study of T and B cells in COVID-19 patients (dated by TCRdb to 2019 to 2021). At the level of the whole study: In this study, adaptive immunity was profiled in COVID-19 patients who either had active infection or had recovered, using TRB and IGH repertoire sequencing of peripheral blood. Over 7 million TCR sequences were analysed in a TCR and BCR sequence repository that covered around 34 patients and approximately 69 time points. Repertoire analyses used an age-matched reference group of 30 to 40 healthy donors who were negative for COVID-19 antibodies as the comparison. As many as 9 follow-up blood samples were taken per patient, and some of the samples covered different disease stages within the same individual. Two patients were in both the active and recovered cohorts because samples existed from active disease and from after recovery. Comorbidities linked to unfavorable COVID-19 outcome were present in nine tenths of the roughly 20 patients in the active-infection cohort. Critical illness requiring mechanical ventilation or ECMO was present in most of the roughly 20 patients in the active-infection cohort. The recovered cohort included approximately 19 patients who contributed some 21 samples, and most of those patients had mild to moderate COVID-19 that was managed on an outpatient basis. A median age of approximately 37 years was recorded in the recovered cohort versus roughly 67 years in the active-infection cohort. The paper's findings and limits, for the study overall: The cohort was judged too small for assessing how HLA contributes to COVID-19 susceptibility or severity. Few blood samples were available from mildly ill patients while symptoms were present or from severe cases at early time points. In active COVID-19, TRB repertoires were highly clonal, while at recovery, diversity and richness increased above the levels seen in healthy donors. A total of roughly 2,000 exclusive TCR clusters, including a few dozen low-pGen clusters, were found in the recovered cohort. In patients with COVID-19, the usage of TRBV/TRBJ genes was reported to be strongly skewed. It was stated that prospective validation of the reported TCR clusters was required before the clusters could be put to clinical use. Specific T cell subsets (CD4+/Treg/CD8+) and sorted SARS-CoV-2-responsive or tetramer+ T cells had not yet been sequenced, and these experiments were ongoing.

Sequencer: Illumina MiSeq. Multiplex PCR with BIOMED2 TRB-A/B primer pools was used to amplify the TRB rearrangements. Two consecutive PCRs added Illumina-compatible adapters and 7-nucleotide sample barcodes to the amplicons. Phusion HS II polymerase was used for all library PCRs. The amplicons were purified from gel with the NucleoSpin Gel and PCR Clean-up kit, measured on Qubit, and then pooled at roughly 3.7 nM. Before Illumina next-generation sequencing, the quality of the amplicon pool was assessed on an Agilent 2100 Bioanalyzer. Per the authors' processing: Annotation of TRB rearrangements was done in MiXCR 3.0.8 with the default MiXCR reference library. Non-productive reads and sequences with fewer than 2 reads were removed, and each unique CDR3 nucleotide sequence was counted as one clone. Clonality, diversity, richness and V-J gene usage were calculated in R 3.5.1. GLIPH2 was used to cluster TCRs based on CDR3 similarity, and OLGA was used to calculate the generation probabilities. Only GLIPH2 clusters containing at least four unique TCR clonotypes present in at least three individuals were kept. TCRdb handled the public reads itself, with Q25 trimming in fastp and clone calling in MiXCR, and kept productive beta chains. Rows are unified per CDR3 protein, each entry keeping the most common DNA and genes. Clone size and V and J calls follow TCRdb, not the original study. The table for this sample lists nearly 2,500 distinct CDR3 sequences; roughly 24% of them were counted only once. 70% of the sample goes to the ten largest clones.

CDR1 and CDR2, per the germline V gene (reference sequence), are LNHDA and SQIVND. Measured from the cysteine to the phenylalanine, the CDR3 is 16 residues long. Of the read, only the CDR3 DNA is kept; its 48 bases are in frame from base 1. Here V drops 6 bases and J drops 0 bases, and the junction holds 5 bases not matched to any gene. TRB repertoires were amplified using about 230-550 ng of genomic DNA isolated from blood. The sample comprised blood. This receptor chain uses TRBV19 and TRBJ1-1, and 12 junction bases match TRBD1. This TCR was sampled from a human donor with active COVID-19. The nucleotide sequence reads TGTGCCAGTAGGGGGGGACAGGGGGCAATGAACACTGAAGCTTTCTTT. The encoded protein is CASRGGQGAMNTEAFF.